These T cell receptor beta chains were read from a single sample in a study of blood T cell repertoires in COVID-19. Generated by immunoSEQ multiplex PCR, the TCRdb table keeps only in-frame clones and is missing some. The table includes some 300,000 clones, about 90% detected once. The specimen sequenced was peripheral blood. Receptors originate from a woman aged 50 to 60 with COVID-19, enrolled during active disease. CDR3s include the opening cysteine and the closing phenylalanine or tryptophan. A D gene is named only where the DNA matches it firmly. Not every row has a clone size; where given, it reads once, few, many or a size class.

TRBD1 TRBJ1-5 TRBV15 NA CATSRVGTGIQPQHF TGTGCCACCAGCAGGGTCGGGACAGGGATTCAGCCCCAGCATTTT
NA TRBJ1-2 TRBV29-1 NA CSASGYTF TGCAGCGCTTCGGGCTACACCTTC
NA TRBJ1-6 TRBV5-6 few CASSLRGSSYNSPLHF TGTGCCAGCAGCTTGCGCGGGAGTAGTTATAATTCACCCCTCCACTTT
TRBD1 TRBJ2-7 TRBV5-1 NA CASSLSVRDRDYEQYF TGCGCCAGCAGCTTGAGCGTCCGGGACAGGGACTACGAGCAGTACTTC
NA TRBJ1-2 TRBV18 NA CASSLGLERGYTF TGTGCCAGCTCACTAGGACTCGAGAGGGGCTACACCTTC
NA TRBJ2-1 TRBV27 NA CASSLGHSQGEQFF TGTGCCAGCAGTTTGGGACATTCCCAAGGGGAGCAGTTCTTC
TRBD2 TRBJ2-1 TRBV9 NA CASSPIAGRNEQFF TGTGCCAGCAGCCCAATAGCGGGTAGGAATGAGCAGTTCTTC
NA TRBJ2-7 TRBV5-5 few CASSRLTGFSYEQYF TGTGCCAGCAGCAGATTAACAGGATTTTCCTACGAGCAGTACTTC
TRBD1 TRBJ1-2 TRBV11-2 NA CASSPGGDYGYTF TGTGCCAGCAGCCCAGGGGGCGACTATGGCTACACCTTC
TRBD2 TRBJ2-3 TRBV19 once CASSAGLAAFADTQYF TGTGCCAGTAGTGCGGGACTAGCGGCATTTGCAGATACGCAGTATTTT
TRBD1 TRBJ1-5 TRBV2 NA CASTRGQGGTQPQHF TGTGCCAGCACCCGTGGACAGGGGGGGACTCAGCCCCAGCATTTT
NA TRBJ1-5 TRBV6-2/TRBV6-3 NA CASSYQGNQPQHF TGTGCCAGCAGTTATCAGGGAAATCAGCCCCAGCATTTT
NA TRBJ2-1 TRBV10-2 NA CASSESRQIEQFF TGCGCCAGCAGTGAGTCACGACAGATTGAGCAGTTCTTC
NA TRBJ2-5 TRBV7-8 many CASSPPIKETQYF TGTGCCAGCAGCCCACCTATAAAAGAGACCCAGTACTTC
TRBD1 TRBJ2-7 TRBV5-1 NA CASSSDGTANRQYF TGCGCCAGCAGCTCGGACGGGACAGCTAATCGGCAGTACTTC
NA TRBJ1-3 TRBV5-4 NA CASSLYSHSGNTIYF TGTGCCAGCAGCTTGTACAGCCACTCTGGAAACACCATATATTTT
NA TRBJ1-4 TRBV29-1 NA CSVGGQFNEKLFF TGCAGCGTTGGCGGGCAGTTTAATGAAAAACTGTTTTTT
TRBD2 TRBJ2-1 TRBV6-1 NA CASSEGRAGPNEQFF TGTGCCAGCAGTGAGGGGAGGGCCGGCCCCAATGAGCAGTTCTTC
NA TRBJ1-5 TRBV7-9 few CASSPEYGNQPQHF TGTGCCAGCAGCCCAGAATATGGCAATCAGCCCCAGCATTTT
NA TRBJ2-7 TRBV7-9 NA CASSPRRSPGYEQYF TGTGCCAGCAGCCCAAGACGCTCACCGGGTTACGAGCAGTACTTC
TRBD1 TRBJ1-6 TRBV7-9 NA CASSLVPGTDLNSPLHF TGTGCCAGCAGCTTAGTCCCCGGGACAGACCTCAATTCACCCCTCCACTTT
TRBD2 TRBJ2-7 TRBV7-7 NA CASSTSGSGEQYF TGTGCCAGCAGTACTAGCGGGAGTGGCGAGCAGTACTTC
TRBD1 TRBJ1-6 TRBV7-8 NA CASSSSGTGSSPLHF TGTGCCAGCAGCTCCTCCGGGACAGGGTCTTCACCCCTCCACTTT
TRBD1 TRBJ2-1 TRBV2 NA CASSERTGIYNEQFF TGTGCCAGCAGTGAAAGGACAGGGATTTACAATGAGCAGTTCTTC
TRBD2 TRBJ2-7 TRBV2 NA CASRHEREGLYEQYF TGTGCCAGCAGACACGAGCGGGAGGGCTTATACGAGCAGTACTTC
NA TRBJ2-7 TRBV30 NA CAWSAESYEQYF TGTGCCTGGAGTGCGGAGTCCTACGAGCAGTACTTC
TRBD1 TRBJ1-1 TRBV3-1/TRBV3-2 NA CASSPRGANTEAFF TGTGCCAGCAGCCCCAGGGGGGCGAACACTGAAGCTTTCTTT
TRBD1 TRBJ1-1 TRBV7-3 NA CASSRGQPPTEAFF TGTGCCAGCAGCCGGGGACAGCCTCCCACTGAAGCTTTCTTT
TRBD1 TRBJ2-2 TRBV6-1 NA CASSEEQGINTGELFF TGTGCCAGCAGTGAAGAACAGGGGATAAACACCGGGGAGCTGTTTTTT
NA TRBJ2-1 TRBV6-1 NA CASSEGRGTYNEQFF TGTGCCAGCAGTGAAGGTAGAGGTACCTACAATGAGCAGTTCTTC
NA TRBJ2-2 TRBV11-2 NA CASSYTNTGELFF TGTGCCAGCAGCTATACGAACACCGGGGAGCTGTTTTTT
TRBD2 TRBJ2-7 TRBV11-3 NA CASSLRMGGYEQYF TGTGCCAGCAGCTTAAGGATGGGGGGGTACGAGCAGTACTTC
NA TRBJ2-5 TRBV6-5 NA CATRLRLLTETQYF TGTGCGACCAGACTAAGGCTACTCACAGAGACCCAGTACTTC
NA TRBJ2-5 TRBV27 NA CASSAALDSLPETQYF TGTGCCAGCAGTGCCGCTTTGGACAGTCTTCCGGAGACCCAGTACTTC
TRBD2 TRBJ2-1 TRBV5-1 NA CASRAWVLAGGLYNEQFF TGCGCCAGCAGAGCTTGGGTCCTAGCGGGAGGACTATACAATGAGCAGTTCTTC
NA TRBJ2-7 TRBV5-6 NA CASSPTGIYEQYF TGTGCCAGCAGCCCCACAGGGATCTACGAGCAGTACTTC
NA TRBJ1-1 TRBV18 NA CASSRMGGNTEAFF TGTGCCAGCTCACGCATGGGAGGGAACACTGAAGCTTTCTTT
NA TRBJ2-5 TRBV2 NA CALRPDTSQETQYF TGTGCGTTACGTCCGGACACCTCGCAAGAGACCCAGTACTTC
NA TRBJ1-5 TRBV30 NA CAWSVSPDQPQHF TGTGCCTGGAGTGTTAGTCCCGATCAGCCCCAGCATTTT
NA TRBJ1-3 TRBV4-3 NA CASSQAFQAIGNTIYF TGCGCCAGCAGCCAAGCCTTTCAGGCTATTGGAAACACCATATATTTT
NA TRBJ2-1 TRBV5-1 NA CASSLAAGSSYNEQFF TGCGCCAGCAGCTTGGCGGCGGGTTCCTCCTACAATGAGCAGTTCTTC
TRBD1 TRBJ1-5 TRBV6-1 NA CASSESTGGPRYNQPQHF TGTGCCAGCAGTGAATCGACAGGGGGGCCAAGATACAATCAGCCCCAGCATTTT
NA TRBJ2-7 TRBV6-2/TRBV6-3 NA CASSYSVHTYEQYF TGTGCCAGCAGTTACTCTGTACATACCTACGAGCAGTACTTC
NA TRBJ1-1 TRBV5-6 NA CASSAMPLRVTEAFF TGTGCCAGCAGCGCCATGCCCTTGAGAGTGACTGAAGCTTTCTTT
NA TRBJ2-1 TRBV6-2/TRBV6-3 NA CASSLRPRSSYNEQFF TGTGCCAGCAGCCTCCGGCCTAGGAGCTCCTACAATGAGCAGTTCTTC
NA TRBJ1-2 TRBV12-3/TRBV12-4 NA CASRLGQIGYTF TGTGCCAGCAGACTGGGGCAGATTGGCTACACCTTC
TRBD2 TRBJ2-1 TRBV19 NA CASNRPSGSNEQFF TGTGCCAGTAATCGGCCTAGCGGGAGTAATGAGCAGTTCTTC
TRBD2 TRBJ2-7 TRBV6-2/TRBV6-3 once CASSFGTSGIRTYEQYF TGTGCCAGCAGTTTCGGGACTAGCGGGATCCGAACCTACGAGCAGTACTTC
NA TRBJ1-2 TRBV15 many CATSRDPSPEEGGYTF TGTGCCACCAGCAGAGATCCGAGCCCAGAGGAGGGTGGCTACACCTTC
TRBD1 TRBJ1-1 TRBV30 NA CAWRGQGGRGTEAFF TGTGCCTGGAGGGGACAGGGGGGACGAGGCACTGAAGCTTTCTTT
TRBD1 TRBJ2-6 TRBV27 NA CASSWDRGRTGANVLTF TGTGCCAGCAGTTGGGACAGGGGGCGCACTGGGGCCAACGTCCTGACTTTC
TRBD1 TRBJ2-1 TRBV11-2 NA CASSFRRDRGYNEQFF TGTGCCAGCAGCTTCAGGCGGGACAGGGGTTACAATGAGCAGTTCTTC
NA TRBJ1-1 TRBV20-1 NA CSASPDIQAFF TGCAGTGCCTCACCTGACATTCAAGCTTTCTTT
TRBD1 TRBJ1-6 TRBV14 NA CASSQVRGNSPLHF TGTGCCAGCAGCCAAGTCAGGGGGAATTCACCCCTCCACTTT
TRBD1 TRBJ2-7 TRBV30 once CAWSVPRQGGYEQYF TGTGCCTGGAGTGTACCTAGACAGGGCGGGTACGAGCAGTACTTC
TRBD1 TRBJ1-2 TRBV19 NA CASTPRTGVFGYTF TGTGCCAGTACCCCCCGGACAGGGGTTTTTGGCTACACCTTC
NA TRBJ2-7 TRBV6-5 NA CASTGGHGEQYF TGTGCCAGCACCGGGGGGCACGGCGAGCAGTACTTC
TRBD1 TRBJ1-1 TRBV19 once CASKETGQNTEAFF TGTGCCAGCAAAGAGACAGGGCAGAACACTGAAGCTTTCTTT
TRBD1 TRBJ1-2 TRBV5-8 NA CASSYWIRDRNNYGYTF TGTGCCAGCAGCTACTGGATCCGGGACAGAAATAACTATGGCTACACCTTC